This entry lists 10 T cell receptor beta chains sequenced from one sample in a study of blood T cell dynamics during melanoma immunotherapy. Only in-frame clones appear in the TCRdb table, and some are missing; sequencing was by immunoSEQ multiplex PCR. The table records thousands of clones, 70% to 90% of them present only once. The time point is: week 3, after first cycle of checkpoint inhibitor. The source was blood, collected from a patient treated with checkpoint blockade. These receptors were obtained from a human donor with melanoma.

This clone came up a few times. The chain joins TRBV10-1 to TRBJ1-2; D is uncertain. Trimming pared 3 bases from V and 4 bases from J, leaving 9 bases between. Germline assignment: CDR1 WNHNN and CDR2 SYGVQD (reference sequence). The CDR3 consists of 13 residues. The CDR3 bases are TGCGCCAGCAGTGAAACAGTACTCTATGGCTACACCTTC. It is translated as CASSETVLYGYTF.

The V and J genes are TRBV5-6 and TRBJ2-7, with D uncertain. The CDR3 contains 14 residues. The V end lost 0 bases, the J end lost 0 bases, and 7 bases lay between the germline ends. In germline, CDR1 is SGHDT, CDR2 YYEEEE. Here the CDR3 DNA reads TGTGCCAGCAGCTTGGATCCGGACTCCTACGAGCAGTACTTC. Encoded protein: CASSLDPDSYEQYF.

The chain joins TRBV7-2 to TRBJ2-5; 7 bases align to TRBD1. The J call is uncertain, as TRBJ2-7 better fits the DNA end. Germline assignment: CDR1 SGHTA and CDR2 FQGNSA. This CDR3 contains 14 residues. DNA for the CDR3: TGTGCCAGCAGACCAAACAGGGGAACCTACGAGCAGTACTTC. Translated: CASRPNRGTYEQYF.

The V call is TRBV27, the J call TRBJ2-5, with D perhaps matching TRBD2 (6 bases). Trimming pared 2 bases from V and 2 bases from J, leaving 9 bases between. The CDR3 covers 14 residues. CDR1 MNHEY and CDR2 SMNVEV come from the germline V gene (reference sequence). The CDR3 sequence: CASSLLASQETQYF. The CDR3, as DNA: TGTGCCAGCAGTTTACTAGCGTCTCAAGAGACCCAGTACTTC.

The chain joins TRBV28 to TRBJ2-3; D is possibly TRBD2 (5 bases). V gave up 6 bases and J gave up 0 bases, with 7 bases separating them. This CDR3 is built from 13 residues. The germline V gene has CDR1 MDHEN and CDR2 SYDVKM. CDR3 residues: CASRDLSTDTQYF. The DNA of the CDR3 is TGTGCCAGCAGGGACTTAAGCACAGATACGCAGTATTTT.

CDR3: CASSPRTSQAEQYF. The CDR3, as DNA: TGTGCCAGCAGCCCCCGGACATCTCAGGCCGAGCAGTACTTC. The V and J genes are TRBV9 and TRBJ2-5; the D gene is possibly TRBD1 (5 bases). The J call may be incorrect, as the DNA end agrees better with TRBJ2-7. This CDR3 is built from 14 residues. In germline, CDR1 is SGDLS, CDR2 YYNGEE.

This clone appeared once. Written as DNA, the CDR3 is TGTGCCAGCAGCCGTAGGCTAGCGGGGCAAGAGACCCAGTACTTC. Its translation is CASSRRLAGQETQYF. The chain employs TRBV14 and TRBJ2-5; 9 bases agree with TRBD2. Germline-derived CDR1 and CDR2 are SGHDN and FVKESK. After removal of 4 bases from V and 2 bases from J, the junction contained 5 bases not matched to a gene. The CDR3 runs to 15 residues.

This clone counts as large. V usage is TRBV27 and J usage is TRBJ1-5, with TRBD1 matching over 12 bases. Trimming at V came to 6 bases and at J to 6 bases, leaving 3 bases not matched to a gene. The CDR3 spans 14 residues. The germline gives CDR1 MNHEY, CDR2 SMNVEV (reference sequence). The CDR3 bases are TGTGCCAGCAGGGGACAGGGGGCGGGTCAGCCCCAGCATTTT. Protein sequence: CASRGQGAGQPQHF.

The rearrangement links TRBV5-1 to TRBJ2-3, with TRBD1 matching 9 bases. J lost 1 base, V lost 0 bases, and 6 bases had no gene match. Germline assignment: CDR1 SGHRS and CDR2 YFSETQ. The CDR3 has 17 amino acids. The CDR3 protein is CASSLDGTGYRTDTQYF. The CDR3 nucleotides read TGCGCCAGCAGCTTGGACGGGACAGGGTATCGCACAGATACGCAGTATTTT.

The chain combines TRBV21-1 with TRBJ2-5. The J call is uncertain, as TRBJ2-7 better fits the DNA end. TRBV21-1 is a pseudogene locus. CDR3 length: 15 residues. The CDR3 here is CASSSHGGSKDEQYF. In nucleotides, the CDR3 is TGTGCCAGCAGCTCCCATGGGGGTTCTAAGGACGAGCAGTACTTC.